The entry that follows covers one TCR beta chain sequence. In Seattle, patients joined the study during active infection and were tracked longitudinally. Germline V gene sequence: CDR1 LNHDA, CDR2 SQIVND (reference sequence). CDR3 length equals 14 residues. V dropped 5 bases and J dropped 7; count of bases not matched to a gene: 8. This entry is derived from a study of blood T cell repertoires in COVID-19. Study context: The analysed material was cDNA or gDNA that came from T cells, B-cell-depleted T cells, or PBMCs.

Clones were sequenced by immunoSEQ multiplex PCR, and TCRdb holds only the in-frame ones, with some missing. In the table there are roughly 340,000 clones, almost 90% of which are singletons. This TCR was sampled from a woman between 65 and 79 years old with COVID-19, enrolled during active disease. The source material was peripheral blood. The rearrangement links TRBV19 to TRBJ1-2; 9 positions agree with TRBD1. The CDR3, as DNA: TGTGCCAGTAGTGTCACAGGGGGCGTCTCTGGCTACACCTTC. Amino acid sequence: CASSVTGGVSGYTF.